Following are 3 T cell receptor beta chains from one sample sequenced in a study of blood T cell repertoires in COVID-19. Clones were read by immunoSEQ multiplex PCR, and TCRdb kept only the in-frame ones, dropping some. The sample includes over 200,000 clones, around 90% of them seen just once. Sequencing was carried out using PBMCs or T cells enriched from blood (not recorded which). These receptors were taken from a woman aged 25-40 years who had been exposed to COVID-19.

The chain has TRBV19 and TRBJ2-5; 7 nucleotides agree with TRBD1. Germline trimming cut 3 bases from V and 7 bases from J; bases unmatched to any gene: 11. The CDR3 is made up of 15 amino acids. From germline, CDR1 is LNHDA and CDR2 SQIVND (reference sequence). The CDR3 spells CASSIRQGLDVTQYF. The CDR3 nucleotides are TGTGCCAGTAGTATCAGACAGGGTTTAGATGTGACCCAGTACTTC.

This clone was seen once. The V gene is TRBV5-1, the J gene TRBJ1-4; D gene ambiguous. The CDR3 extends over 14 amino acids. V was trimmed by 0 bases and J by 4 bases, leaving 7 bases between them. The V gene's germline CDR1 is SGHRS and CDR2 YFSETQ. The CDR3 DNA reads TGCGCCAGCAGCTTGGGGGCAGATAATGAAAAACTGTTTTTT. Translating gives CASSLGADNEKLFF. The full variable domain, in which reference TRBV5-1 and TRBJ1-4 provide the parts outside the CDR3, is KAGVTQTPRYLIKTRGQQVTLSCSPISGHRSVSWYQQTPGQGLQFLFEYFSETQRNKGNFPGRFSGRQFSNSRSEMNVSTLELGDSALYLCASSLGADNEKLFFGSGTQLSVL.

V is TRBV15 and J is TRBJ1-1, with D possibly matching TRBD1 (5 bases). This CDR3 spans 15 amino acids. The germline V gene encodes CDR1 LNHNV and CDR2 YYDKDF (reference sequence). V lost 1 base, J lost 1 base, and 10 bases lay in between. CDR3 bases: TGTGCCACCAGCAGAGCGACAGCGAGGAACACTGAAGCTTTCTTT. Its translation is CATSRATARNTEAFF.